This T cell receptor beta chain was sequenced in a study of blood T cell repertoires in COVID-19. As for the study in general: There were acute and convalescent COVID-19 samples, and they came from the United States, Italy and Spain. The cDNA or gDNA used as material had been derived from T cells, B-cell-depleted T cells, or PBMCs.

Seattle-derived patients entered the study during active infection and were followed longitudinally. The repertoire was sequenced with immunoSEQ multiplex PCR; TCRdb's copy has only in-frame clones and lacks some. This table has 95,000 to 120,000 clones, 85% appearing once. The CDR3 is made up of 14 amino acids. Germline V gene sequence: CDR1 PRHDT, CDR2 FYEKMQ (reference sequence). V lost 3 bases and J lost 1, with 9 bases in between. V usage is TRBV13 and J usage is TRBJ1-2, with D perhaps matching TRBD1 (6 bases). What was sequenced was peripheral blood. The origin of this receptor is an older woman with COVID-19, enrolled during active disease. The CDR3 loop reads CASSFTRGNYGYTF. The CDR3 coding sequence is TGTGCCAGCAGCTTTACCAGGGGTAACTATGGCTACACCTTC.